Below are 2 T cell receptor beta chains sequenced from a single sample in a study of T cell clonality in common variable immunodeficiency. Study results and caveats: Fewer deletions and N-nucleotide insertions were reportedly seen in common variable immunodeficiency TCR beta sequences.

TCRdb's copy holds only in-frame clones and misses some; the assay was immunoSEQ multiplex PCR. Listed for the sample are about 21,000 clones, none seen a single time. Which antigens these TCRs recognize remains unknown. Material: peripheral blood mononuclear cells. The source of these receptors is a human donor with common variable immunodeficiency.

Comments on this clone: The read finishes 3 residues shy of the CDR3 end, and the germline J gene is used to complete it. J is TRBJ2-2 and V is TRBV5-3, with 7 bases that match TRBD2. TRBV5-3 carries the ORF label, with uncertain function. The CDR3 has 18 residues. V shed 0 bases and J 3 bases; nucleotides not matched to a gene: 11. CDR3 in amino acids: CARSLGGWRGTYTGELFF. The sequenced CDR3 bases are TGTGCCAGAAGCTTGGGGGGCTGGCGGGGGACCTACACCGGGGAG.

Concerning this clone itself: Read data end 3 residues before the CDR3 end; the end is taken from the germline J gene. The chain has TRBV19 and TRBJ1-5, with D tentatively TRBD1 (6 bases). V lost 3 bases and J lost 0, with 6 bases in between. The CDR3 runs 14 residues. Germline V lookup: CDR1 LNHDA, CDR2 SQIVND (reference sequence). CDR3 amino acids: CASSMDSSNQPQHF. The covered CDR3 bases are TGTGCCAGTAGTATGGACAGTAGCAATCAGCCC. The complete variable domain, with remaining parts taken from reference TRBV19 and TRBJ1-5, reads DGGITQSPKYLFRKEGQNVTLSCEQNLNHDAMYWYRQDPGQGLRLIYYSQIVNDFQKGDIAEGYSVSREKKESFPLTVTSAQKNPTAFYLCASSMDSSNQPQHFGDGTRLSIL.